A single sample gave rise to the 26 T cell receptor beta chains below, sequenced in a study of T cell changes during pregnancy in multiple sclerosis (dated by TCRdb to the late 2010s). The library was obtained by the immunoSEQ multiplex PCR assay. TCRdb stores this immuneACCESS table with in-frame sequences only. Part of the clones is absent; in the studies checked, under half of the shortfall reflects unresolved V genes, and no reason is known for the rest. This sample holds roughly 89,000 clones; approximately 92% were observed only once. The ten largest clones capture around 4.5% of the sample. Here the sequenced sample was peripheral blood, taken in the first trimester of pregnancy. The receptor source for this set is a female donor with multiple sclerosis, enrolled in a pregnancy study.

This clone has just one count. The chain combines TRBV13 with TRBJ2-5, with TRBD2 as a possible D gene (6 bases). Germline CDR1 and CDR2: PRHDT and FYEKMQ (reference sequence). V lost 6 bases, J lost 2 bases, and 7 bases lay in between. The CDR3 totals 12 residues. CDR3 DNA sequence: TGTGCCAGCAGAGGGACTCAAGAGACCCAGTACTTC. Residues: CASRGTQETQYF.

The chain joins TRBV7-8 to TRBJ2-7; 9 bases agree with TRBD1. Trimming at V came to 5 bases and at J to 5 bases, leaving 13 bases not matched to a gene. Germline V gene lookup returns CDR1 SGHVS and CDR2 FQNEAQ. The CDR3 totals 16 residues. In nucleotides, the CDR3 is TGTGCCAGCAGCCCCCCCCGGGGACAGGGTAATAACGAGCAGTACTTC. Translation: CASSPPRGQGNNEQYF. Filled out from reference TRBV7-8 and TRBJ2-7, the complete variable domain reads GAGVSQSPRYKVAKRGQDVALRCDPISGHVSLFWYQQALGQGPEFLTYFQNEAQLDKSGLPSDRFFAERPEGSVSTLKIQRTQQEDSAVYLCASSPPRGQGNNEQYFGPGTRLTVT.

The CDR3 DNA is TGCAGCGTTGTTGAGGGTATCGGCACTGAAGCTTTCTTT. Its protein product is CSVVEGIGTEAFF. This chain uses TRBV29-1 with TRBJ1-1; D call uncertain. V was shortened by 4 bases and J by 4 bases, with 13 bases between the two germline ends. This CDR3 has 13 amino acids. Germline assignment: CDR1 SQVTM and CDR2 ANQGSEA.

The chain uses TRBV18 and TRBJ1-1; the D gene is possibly TRBD1 (5 bases). The CDR3 is made up of 13 amino acids. The germline CDR1 and CDR2 sequences are KGHSH and LQKENI. Trimming left V 2 bases short and J 5 bases short, with 9 bases between. CDR3 bases: TGTGCCAGCTCACCAGGGGGGAGTACTGAAGCTTTCTTT. It specifies CASSPGGSTEAFF.

This chain connects TRBV5-1 to TRBJ2-3, with D tentatively TRBD1 (6 bases). Between the trimmed V and J ends, which lost 0 bases and 9 bases, there was a span of 14 bases. Germline V gives CDR1 SGHRS, CDR2 YFSETQ. This CDR3 comprises 14 residues. The CDR3 DNA sequence: TGCGCCAGCAGCTTGGAAGGGCAGGGGAACACGCAGTATTTT. Amino acids: CASSLEGQGNTQYF.

This rearrangement joins TRBV30 to TRBJ1-5; 9 bases line up with TRBD1. Trimming took 4 bases from V and 4 from J; bases not matched to a gene: 14. Looked up from germline, CDR1 is GTSNPN and CDR2 is SVGIG (reference sequence). The CDR3 is 17 amino acids. The CDR3: CAWTRDRVNGSNQPQHF. Here the CDR3 DNA reads TGTGCCTGGACACGGGACAGGGTGAATGGGAGTAATCAGCCCCAGCATTTT.

The J gene is TRBJ1-2, the V gene TRBV5-1, with D uncertain. Germline CDR1 SGHRS, CDR2 YFSETQ. There are 13 residues in the CDR3. Trimming left V 4 bases short and J 5 bases short, with 12 bases between. This CDR3 is CASSPQYDYGYTF. For the CDR3, the DNA is TGCGCCAGCAGCCCTCAGTATGATTATGGCTACACCTTC.

This rearrangement joins TRBV28 to TRBJ1-2; D ambiguous. V was trimmed by 2 bases and J by 10 bases, leaving 11 bases between them. Germline V gives CDR1 MDHEN, CDR2 SYDVKM. The CDR3 covers 12 residues. CDR3 nucleotide sequence: TGTGCCAGCAGTTTAAGACAACCGGACTACACCTTC. This encodes CASSLRQPDYTF.

V gene TRBV14 combines with J gene TRBJ2-3; perhaps TRBD1 as D (7 bases). Looked up from germline, CDR1 is SGHDN and CDR2 is FVKESK. The CDR3 is 16 amino acids. Trimming took off 4 bases at V and 5 bases at J, with 19 bases between the two ends. CDR3 coding DNA: TGTGCCAGCAGCCTCTGGGTTGCAGGGGGGCAAGATACGCAGTATTTT. It codes for CASSLWVAGGQDTQYF.

The chain uses TRBV7-3 and TRBJ2-1, with 14 bases fitting TRBD2. Unmatched junction bases numbered 13, after V lost 4 bases and J lost 8 bases. The CDR3 contains 18 residues. Germline lookup yields CDR1 SGHTA and CDR2 FQGTGA. CDR3 in amino acids: CASSYNPTRLAGGYEQFF. The CDR3 DNA sequence: TGTGCCAGCAGCTATAACCCGACCCGACTAGCGGGGGGGTATGAGCAGTTCTTC.

The V call is TRBV13, the J call TRBJ1-4; TRBD1 matches at 8 bases. CDR3 length: 15 amino acids. CDR1 and CDR2 (germline): PRHDT, FYEKMQ (reference sequence). V trimming: 2 bases; J trimming: 4 bases; junction bases outside the gene matches: 3. This chain's CDR3 is CASSLRQGINEKLFF. CDR3 sequence (DNA): TGTGCCAGCAGCTTAAGACAGGGGATTAATGAAAAACTGTTTTTT.

This clone was recorded a few times. J is TRBJ1-2 and V is TRBV6-5; the D is unclear. Germline V gives CDR1 MNHEY, CDR2 SVGAGI. The CDR3 spans 12 residues. V lost 7 bases and J 4 bases, leaving 10 bases between the germline ends. CDR3 sequence reads: CASTLSSYGYTF. The CDR3 DNA sequence: TGTGCCAGCACACTCTCGTCCTATGGCTACACCTTC.

V is TRBV14 and J is TRBJ2-7, with D perhaps matching TRBD1 (6 bases). Germline V gene sequence: CDR1 SGHDN, CDR2 FVKESK. V was pared by 1 base and J by 6 bases, with 10 bases between. The CDR3 runs to 13 residues. CDR3 DNA: TGTGCCAGCAGCCAAGCCAGGGGTGGCGAGCAGTACTTC. It yields the protein CASSQARGGEQYF. Drawing the rest from reference TRBV14 and TRBJ2-7, the complete variable domain is EAGVTQFPSHSVIEKGQTVTLRCDPISGHDNLYWYRRVMGKEIKFLLHFVKESKQDESGMPNNRFLAERTGGTYSTLKVQPAELEDSGVYFCASSQARGGEQYFGPGTRLTVT.

The chain couples TRBV29-1 to TRBJ1-2; 8 positions agree with TRBD1. The CDR3 consists of 15 residues. Trimming took 1 base from V and 3 from J; bases not matched to a gene: 7. Germline V gene lookup returns CDR1 SQVTM and CDR2 ANQGSEA. CDR3 loop: CSVEATLDRDYGYTF. CDR3 nucleotide sequence: TGCAGCGTTGAAGCTACTTTGGACAGGGACTATGGCTACACCTTC.

V gene TRBV4-1 combines with J gene TRBJ2-1; the match to TRBD1 covers 7 bases. The CDR3 sequence is 14 residues long. Looked up from germline, CDR1 is MGHRA and CDR2 is YSYEKL. J lost 6 bases, V lost 4 bases, and 6 bases had no gene match. In DNA form, the CDR3 reads TGCGCCAGCAGCCTGACGGACAGGCTCAATGAGCAGTTCTTC. It specifies CASSLTDRLNEQFF.

The genes are TRBV2 and TRBJ1-4; 7 positions agree with TRBD1. Trimming at V came to 4 bases and at J to 8 bases, leaving 10 bases not matched to a gene. Germline V gene sequence: CDR1 SNHLY, CDR2 FYNNEI. This CDR3 is 15 amino acids long. The CDR3 sequence: CASSVGTDEEEKLFF. CDR3 nucleotides: TGTGCCAGCAGTGTAGGGACAGATGAGGAAGAAAAACTGTTTTTT.

The V gene is TRBV5-1, the J gene TRBJ1-2, with a possible D match to TRBD1 (6 bases). Trimming shortened V by 5 bases and J by 5 bases, and 16 bases separated the two germline ends. This CDR3 has 14 amino acids. CDR1 SGHRS and CDR2 YFSETQ come from the germline V gene. CDR3 protein: CASSESGTSYGYTF. Written as DNA, the CDR3 is TGCGCCAGCAGTGAATCCGGGACAAGTTATGGCTACACCTTC. Supplemented by reference TRBV5-1 and TRBJ1-2, the full variable domain reads KAGVTQTPRYLIKTRGQQVTLSCSPISGHRSVSWYQQTPGQGLQFLFEYFSETQRNKGNFPGRFSGRQFSNSRSEMNVSTLELGDSALYLCASSESGTSYGYTFGSGTRLTVV.

J is TRBJ1-3 and V is TRBV19; D remains unclear. Germline V gene lookup returns CDR1 LNHDA and CDR2 SQIVND (reference sequence). The CDR3 contains 13 residues. V shed 6 bases and J shed 0 bases, with 6 bases lying between them. CDR3 protein: CASSAASGNTIYF. The DNA of the CDR3 is TGTGCCAGTAGCGCGGCCTCTGGAAACACCATATATTTT.

The rearrangement uses TRBV12-2 and TRBJ2-7; TRBD1, the table's D call, lacks a check against the DNA. TRBV12-2 is a pseudogene segment. The CDR3 contains 13 residues. Written as DNA, the CDR3 is TGTGCAAGTCGCTTACAGGGGAAATACGAGCAGTACTTC. Encoded protein: CASRLQGKYEQYF.

This clone was observed once. The chain combines TRBV5-1 with TRBJ2-2; D is possibly TRBD2 (5 bases). Germline CDR1 reads SGHRS; CDR2 reads YFSETQ. Trimming shortened V by 0 bases and J by 1 base, and 7 bases separated the two germline ends. CDR3 length: 15 amino acids. CDR3 loop: CASSLVRENTGELFF. The CDR3 coding sequence is TGCGCCAGCAGCTTGGTCCGGGAGAACACCGGGGAGCTGTTTTTT.

The genes are TRBV5-1 and TRBJ1-2, with D maybe TRBD1 (5 bases). The V end lost 4 bases, the J end lost 8 bases, and 18 bases lay between the germline ends. Germline V gene data show CDR1 as SGHRS and CDR2 as YFSETQ. The CDR3 has 14 residues. CDR3 nucleotides: TGCGCCAGCAGCCCCTCCGAAGGCGGGGGAGGCTACACCTTC. It codes for CASSPSEGGGGYTF. The full variable domain, with the rest looked up from reference TRBV5-1 and TRBJ1-2, is KAGVTQTPRYLIKTRGQQVTLSCSPISGHRSVSWYQQTPGQGLQFLFEYFSETQRNKGNFPGRFSGRQFSNSRSEMNVSTLELGDSALYLCASSPSEGGGGYTFGSGTRLTVV.

The V and J genes are TRBV6-6 and TRBJ2-6; D perhaps matches TRBD1 (6 bases). The CDR3 length is 15 residues. Germline CDR1 MNHNY, CDR2 SVGAGI (reference sequence). V dropped 5 bases and J dropped 4 bases, with 12 bases sitting between them. The CDR3 loop is CASSMAGAGANVLTF. The CDR3 bases are TGTGCCAGCAGTATGGCAGGGGCCGGGGCCAACGTCCTGACTTTC.

The table lists this clone with a count of one. V is TRBV10-2 and J is TRBJ1-2; 7 bases line up with TRBD1. Germline CDR1 and CDR2: WSHSY and SAAADI. The CDR3 spans 13 residues. J was trimmed by 5 bases and V by 6 bases; bases with no gene match: 6. CDR3 region: CASSGTETYGYTF. CDR3 nucleotides: TGCGCCAGCAGCGGGACAGAAACTTATGGCTACACCTTC.

This chain links TRBV10-3 with TRBJ2-5; 8 bases map to TRBD2. Germline assignment: CDR1 ENHRY and CDR2 SYGVKD. The ends lost 5 bases at V and 5 bases at J; junction bases unmatched: 7. The CDR3 length is 14 residues. Here the CDR3 reads CAISNGGASETQYF. The CDR3 DNA is TGTGCCATCAGTAACGGGGGGGCTTCGGAGACCCAGTACTTC.

V is TRBV7-8 and J is TRBJ1-6; TRBD1 matches at 7 bases. V trimming: 6 bases; J trimming: 9 bases; junction bases outside the gene matches: 11. The CDR3 consists of 15 residues. From germline, CDR1 is SGHVS and CDR2 FQNEAQ. CDR3 amino acids: CASSTGVLDGSPLHF. The CDR3 coding sequence is TGTGCCAGCAGTACAGGGGTGTTGGATGGTTCACCCCTCCACTTT.

This chain's CDR3 is CASSSGTSASDNEQFF. CDR3 bases: TGTGCCAGCAGCTCTGGCACGTCCGCATCCGACAATGAGCAGTTCTTC. The V gene is TRBV13, the J gene TRBJ2-1; no clear D. This CDR3 spans 16 amino acids. Germline V CDR1 and CDR2: PRHDT, FYEKMQ (reference sequence). Trimming removed 4 bases from V and 5 bases from J, with 18 bases in between.